These 12 T cell receptor beta chains originate from one sample sequenced in a study of identical twins. TCRdb itself ran the 5' RACE reads through MiXCR, one entry per CDR3 protein. The sample consists of 1,800,000 or so distinct CDR3 sequences, roughly 35% of them appearing once. The sequencing sample was made of cord blood. The receptors originated from a newborn girl in good health.

This chain connects TRBV28 to TRBJ1-5; D might be TRBD1 (6 bases). The CDR3 extends over 15 amino acids. CDR1 MDHEN and CDR2 SYDVKM come from the germline V gene. Trimming took off 5 bases at V and 5 bases at J, with 16 bases between the two ends. Written as DNA, the CDR3 is TGTGCCAGCAGTCGAGGGACACCGCACCATCAGCCCCAGCATTTT. As protein: CASSRGTPHHQPQHF. Using reference TRBV28 and TRBJ1-5 for the parts outside the CDR3, the full variable domain is DVKVTQSSRYLVKRTGEKVFLECVQDMDHENMFWYRQDPGLGLRLIYFSYDVKMKEKGDIPEGYSVSREKKERFSLILESASTNQTSMYLCASSRGTPHHQPQHFGDGTRLSIL.

This clonotype was seen a single time. The chain combines TRBV2 with TRBJ2-3; 11 nucleotides align to TRBD2. The germline CDR1 and CDR2 sequences are SNHLY and FYNNEI. This CDR3 region has 17 residues. V was pared by 6 bases and J by 2 bases, with 10 bases of the junction left unmatched. Here the CDR3 reads CASSRGSSGGLTDTQYF. Written as DNA, the CDR3 is TGTGCCAGCAGCCGTGGATCTAGCGGGGGGCTCACAGATACGCAGTATTTT.

This clonotype was seen a handful of times. The chain recombines TRBV29-1 with TRBJ1-1; 7 bases are a match to TRBD1. The V segment lost 7 bases and the J segment 0 bases; nucleotides outside the gene matches: 8. This CDR3 region has 14 residues. Germline V gene data show CDR1 as SQVTM and CDR2 as ANQGSEA. CDR3 nucleotides: TGCAGCGCCATCAGGGGGGTCATGAACACTGAAGCTTTCTTT. This codes for CSAIRGVMNTEAFF.

J is TRBJ1-1 and V is TRBV12-3 or TRBV12-4, with 7 bases matching TRBD1. After removal of 4 bases from V and 2 bases from J, the junction contained 10 bases not matched to a gene. The CDR3 spans 16 residues. The CDR3 is CASSCPNRGLNTEAFF. The CDR3 DNA reads TGTGCCAGCAGTTGCCCGAACAGGGGCTTAAACACTGAAGCTTTCTTT.

The chain recombines TRBV4-1 with TRBJ2-7, with 8 bases aligning to TRBD2. The CDR3 contains 16 residues. Germline values: CDR1 MGHRA, CDR2 YSYEKL. V shed 1 base and J 2 bases; nucleotides not matched to a gene: 7. The CDR3 region is CASSQVFLAGTYEQYF. The CDR3, as DNA: TGCGCCAGCAGCCAAGTGTTCCTAGCGGGCACCTACGAGCAGTACTTC.

The rearrangement uses TRBV5-4 and TRBJ2-3, with 10 bases identical to TRBD2. The J segment lost 2 bases and the V segment lost 4 bases, leaving 10 bases of the junction unmatched. The CDR3 is 17 amino acids. The germline V gene encodes CDR1 SGHNT and CDR2 YYREEE (reference sequence). The CDR3 spells CASSLLILAGDTDTQYF. Written as DNA, the CDR3 is TGTGCCAGCAGCCTACTGATCCTAGCGGGGGACACAGATACGCAGTATTTT.

The chain carries TRBV24-1 and TRBJ2-3, with 7 bases that match TRBD1. V lost 4 bases and J lost 1; bases outside the gene matches: 10. Germline V gives CDR1 KGHDR, CDR2 SFDVKD. The CDR3 totals 17 residues. CDR3 in amino acids: CATSDPPGQGGTDTQYF. The CDR3 region has the DNA TGTGCCACCAGTGACCCCCCGGGGCAGGGGGGCACAGATACGCAGTATTTT.

This clonotype was counted only a few times. The chain employs TRBV20-1 and TRBJ1-4, with 8 bases matching TRBD1. The CDR3 is made up of 15 amino acids. From germline, CDR1 is DFQATT and CDR2 SNEGSKA (reference sequence). The J segment lost 8 bases and the V segment lost 6 bases, leaving 14 bases of the junction unmatched. In DNA, the CDR3 is TGCAGTGCGAACAGACAGGGGTGGAAAATGGAAAAACTGTTTTTT. Its translation: CSANRQGWKMEKLFF.

This clonotype was seen ten or more times. The chain uses TRBV29-1 and TRBJ2-3; D remains unclear. The CDR3 contains 11 residues. Deletions cut 6 bases from V and 2 bases from J, with 6 bases between. Germline V gives CDR1 SQVTM, CDR2 ANQGSEA. The chain's CDR3 is CSVGATDTQYF. CDR3 sequence (DNA): TGCAGCGTGGGCGCCACAGATACGCAGTATTTT.

This clonotype has more than one count but fewer than ten. V gene TRBV10-3 combines with J gene TRBJ2-7; D uncertain. V lost 6 bases and J 5 bases, leaving 8 bases between the germline ends. Germline V gene sequence: CDR1 ENHRY, CDR2 SYGVKD. The length of the CDR3 is 11 residues. The CDR3 region has the DNA TGTGCCATCAGGACTGAGAACGAGCAGTACTTC. Translating gives CAIRTENEQYF.

This clonotype was seen a few times. The chain has TRBV10-3 and TRBJ1-5; D uncertain. With 2 bases removed from V and 2 bases from J, the gap between germline ends came to 10 bases. This CDR3 has 15 residues. From germline, CDR1 is ENHRY and CDR2 SYGVKD. The CDR3 sequence is CAISEGHPGNQPQHF. CDR3 bases: TGTGCCATCAGTGAGGGGCATCCCGGCAATCAGCCCCAGCATTTT.

This clonotype was detected only a few times. The V and J genes are TRBV5-6 and TRBJ2-3; D is possibly TRBD1 (6 bases). This CDR3 comprises 15 residues. The germline CDR1 and CDR2 sequences are SGHDT and YYEEEE. With 0 bases removed from V and 4 bases from J, the gap between germline ends came to 12 bases. The CDR3 bases are TGTGCCAGCAGCTTGGGGACAGTCCGCGCAGATACGCAGTATTTT. This translates into CASSLGTVRADTQYF. Complete variable domain (other parts from reference TRBV5-6 and TRBJ2-3): DAGVTQSPTHLIKTRGQQVTLRCSPKSGHDTVSWYQQALGQGPQFIFQYYEEEERQRGNFPDRFSGHQFPNYSSELNVNALLLGDSALYLCASSLGTVRADTQYFGPGTRLTVL.